What follows are 21 T cell receptor beta chains derived from one specimen sequenced in a study of shared clonotypes between healthy human individuals. Method: immunoSEQ multiplex PCR; TCRdb's copy keeps in-frame clones and lacks some. The sample records under 1,100,000 clones, roughly 75% being singletons. Sequencing input: memory CD4+ T cells sorted from blood. Subset defined: CD45RA-negative fraction. The source is a man aged 18 to 29 in good health.

This clone was found a few times. This chain links TRBV7-9 with TRBJ2-3; TRBD2 matches 8 bases. This CDR3 is 15 amino acids long. Germline CDR1 is SEHNR and CDR2 is FQNEAQ (reference sequence). V gave up 3 bases and J gave up 4 bases; unmatched junction bases: 6. Here the CDR3 reads CASSFTGGPADTQYF. CDR3 nucleotides: TGTGCCAGCAGCTTTACGGGAGGGCCGGCAGATACGCAGTATTTT.

This chain connects TRBV9 to TRBJ2-7; D may be TRBD1 or TRBD2 (6 bases each). V lost 4 bases, J lost 5 bases, and 19 bases lay in between. CDR1 SGDLS and CDR2 YYNGEE come from the germline V gene. This CDR3 is built from 15 residues. CDR3 in amino acids: CASSPGARLEDEQYF. CDR3 bases: TGTGCCAGCAGCCCGGGGGCCCGCCTTGAGGACGAGCAGTACTTC. Complete variable domain (other parts from reference TRBV9 and TRBJ2-7): DSGVTQTPKHLITATGQRVTLRCSPRSGDLSVYWYQQSLDQGLQFLIQYYNGEERAKGNILERFSAQQFPDLHSELNLSSLELGDSALYFCASSPGARLEDEQYFGPGTRLTVT.

The V gene is TRBV28, the J gene TRBJ2-5; D remains ambiguous. The J call may be faulty, since TRBJ2-7 better matches the DNA end. This CDR3 contains 10 residues. Germline lookup yields CDR1 MDHEN and CDR2 SYDVKM. CDR3 residues: CASSNYEQYF. CDR3 bases: TGTGCCAGCAGTAACTACGAGCAGTACTTC.

The chain combines TRBV27 with TRBJ2-1; 8 bases map to TRBD2. The CDR3 totals 16 residues. CDR1 is MNHEY and CDR2 is SMNVEV in the germline V gene (reference sequence). Unmatched junction bases numbered 9, after V lost 7 bases and J lost 1 base. CDR3 coding DNA: TGTGCCAGCACCCCGTACGGGGGGGCGTCCTACAATGAGCAGTTCTTC. Translating gives CASTPYGGASYNEQFF.

The table lists this clone with a count of one. This chain links TRBV5-4 with TRBJ2-3; 8 bases are shared with TRBD1. The CDR3 totals 16 residues. The germline gives CDR1 SGHNT, CDR2 YYREEE (reference sequence). V was clipped by 4 bases and J by 4 bases; unmatched bases: 11. This chain's CDR3 is CASSQPRTGKADTQYF. In DNA, the CDR3 is TGTGCCAGCAGCCAGCCGAGGACAGGGAAGGCAGATACGCAGTATTTT.

This clone appeared a single time. J is TRBJ1-3 and V is TRBV7-2; possibly TRBD1 for D (6 bases). With 2 bases removed from V and 7 bases from J, the gap between germline ends came to 15 bases. The CDR3 runs to 15 residues. Germline CDR1 SGHTA, CDR2 FQGNSA. CDR3 coding DNA: TGTGCCAGCAGCTTAAATCGCCAGGGGAGCAACACCATATATTTT. Its translation: CASSLNRQGSNTIYF.

This clone came up many times. The chain carries TRBV25-1 and TRBJ1-2; the D gene is possibly TRBD1 (5 bases). V dropped 11 bases and J dropped 4 bases, with 20 bases sitting between them. Germline V gives CDR1 MGHDK, CDR2 SYGVNS. The CDR3 covers 14 residues. DNA of the CDR3: TGTGCCGCTCCGGGGCAGACAAATTCCTATGGCTACACCTTC. It encodes CAAPGQTNSYGYTF.

This clone came up once. The chain combines TRBV7-8 with TRBJ2-5; D is unresolved. Germline V lookup: CDR1 SGHVS, CDR2 FQNEAQ. There are 11 residues in the CDR3. The V end was cut by 5 bases, the J end by 0 bases, with 1 base between. The CDR3 loop reads CASSNQETQYF. Written as DNA, the CDR3 is TGTGCCAGCAGCAACCAAGAGACCCAGTACTTC.

A few counts support this clone. Other DNA sequences in the same sample also yield this CDR3. The genes are TRBV4-1 and TRBJ2-5, with TRBD2 identical over 9 bases. CDR3 size: 16 residues. The trim removed 0 bases at V and 5 bases at J, leaving 7 bases unmatched. Germline V lookup: CDR1 MGHRA, CDR2 YSYEKL. CDR3 loop: CASSQDRGREGETQYF. The DNA for the CDR3 is TGCGCCAGCAGCCAAGATCGGGGGCGGGAGGGCGAGACCCAGTACTTC.

This clone came up many times. This chain joins TRBV11-2 and TRBJ1-1; possible D gene TRBD1, 5 bases. The CDR3 loop spans 18 amino acids. Trimming left V 4 bases short and J 3 bases short, with 24 bases between. In germline, CDR1 is SGHAT, CDR2 FQNNGV. CDR3 sequence reads: CASSYDSFFGAGDTEAFF. The CDR3 DNA reads as TGTGCCAGCAGCTATGATTCTTTCTTTGGGGCAGGAGACACTGAAGCTTTCTTT.

The J gene is TRBJ2-7, the V gene TRBV6-1; a weak D match, TRBD1 (6 bases). The CDR3 runs 15 residues. CDR1 MNHNS and CDR2 SASEGT come from the germline V gene. Trimming cost V 7 bases and J 2 bases, with 18 bases left between them. In DNA, the CDR3 is TGTGCCAGCACCCCGACAGGCCGCGATACCTACGAGCAGTACTTC. Its translation is CASTPTGRDTYEQYF.

J is TRBJ2-5 and V is TRBV6-1; 7 bases agree with TRBD1. The CDR3 contains 13 residues. Trimming at V came to 4 bases and at J to 4 bases, leaving 3 bases not matched to a gene. Germline V gene lookup returns CDR1 MNHNS and CDR2 SASEGT. The CDR3 DNA follows: TGTGCCAGCAGTGGAGGGGGCATAGAGACCCAGTACTTC. As protein: CASSGGGIETQYF.

The rearrangement joins TRBV7-2 to TRBJ1-2, with D unresolved. The CDR3 is 14 residues long. Trimming removed 1 base from V and 6 bases from J, with 12 bases in between. Germline V CDR1 and CDR2: SGHTA, FQGNSA. The CDR3 sequence is CASSLGMDLNGYTF. CDR3 DNA sequence: TGTGCCAGCAGCTTAGGCATGGACCTTAATGGCTACACCTTC.

The J gene is TRBJ1-2, the V gene TRBV29-1; the D gene is possibly TRBD1 (6 bases). CDR3 length equals 11 residues. Germline lookup yields CDR1 SQVTM and CDR2 ANQGSEA. The CDR3 sequence is CGGSGDYGYTF. Written as DNA, the CDR3 is TGCGGGGGTTCAGGGGACTATGGCTACACCTTC.

About this clone itself: The same CDR3 arises from other DNA sequences in this sample as well. The CDR3 DNA follows: TGTGCCAGCAGTTTGCGTGGCTATGGCTACACCTTC. This gives the protein CASSLRGYGYTF. The chain joins TRBV28 to TRBJ1-2; D not resolved. V gave up 3 bases and J gave up 4 bases, with 6 bases separating them. CDR1 is MDHEN and CDR2 is SYDVKM in the germline V gene. The CDR3 is 12 residues long.

The chain uses TRBV5-1 and TRBJ2-1, with 14 bases lining up with TRBD2. The CDR3 sequence is 17 residues long. V dropped 0 bases and J dropped 7; count of bases not matched to a gene: 6. Per the germline V gene, CDR1 is SGHRS and CDR2 is YFSETQ. The CDR3 loop is CASSLGGLAGAVNEQFF. CDR3 coding DNA: TGCGCCAGCAGCTTGGGGGGACTAGCGGGAGCAGTTAATGAGCAGTTCTTC.

The V gene is TRBV5-1, the J gene TRBJ1-1; 8 bases are shared with TRBD1. The length of the CDR3 is 12 residues. Germline lookup yields CDR1 SGHRS and CDR2 YFSETQ. V was clipped by 3 bases and J by 6 bases; unmatched bases: 1. CDR3 DNA: TGCGCCAGCAGCTCAGGGGGCGCTGAAGCTTTCTTT. Protein sequence: CASSSGGAEAFF.

This clone was observed a handful of times. The gene calls are TRBV2 and TRBJ2-5; possible D gene TRBD2, 5 bases. CDR3 length: 14 residues. Germline values: CDR1 SNHLY, CDR2 FYNNEI. Trimming took off 4 bases at V and 1 base at J, with 10 bases between the two ends. This chain's CDR3 is CASSVLASQETQYF. The CDR3 nucleotides read TGTGCCAGCAGTGTCCTAGCTAGCCAAGAGACCCAGTACTTC.

The chain has TRBV10-3 and TRBJ1-1; TRBD1 might be the D (5 bases). Germline-derived CDR1 and CDR2 are ENHRY and SYGVKD. V was shortened by 3 bases and J by 0 bases, with 17 bases between the two germline ends. The CDR3 spans 17 residues. The CDR3 is CAISEVGADPMNTEAFF. The CDR3 DNA reads TGTGCCATCAGTGAAGTTGGGGCGGACCCCATGAACACTGAAGCTTTCTTT.

The sample holds a few counts of this clone. The rearrangement links TRBV29-1 to TRBJ1-5; D gene ambiguous. With 4 bases removed from V and 4 bases from J, the gap between germline ends came to 11 bases. The CDR3 length is 13 residues. CDR1 is SQVTM, CDR2 ANQGSEA, per germline. CDR3 sequence (DNA): TGCAGCGTTGGATTAGGGCTGAATCAGCCCCAGCATTTT. Protein: CSVGLGLNQPQHF.

The genes are TRBV27 and TRBJ2-1, with 8 bases identical to TRBD2. Losses at the gene ends were 6 bases for V and 5 bases for J; bases not matched to a gene: 6. CDR1 MNHEY and CDR2 SMNVEV come from the germline V gene (reference sequence). There are 14 residues in the CDR3. CDR3 DNA sequence: TGTGCCAGCAGATCTAGCGGGTCCAACAATGAGCAGTTCTTC. Translating it yields CASRSSGSNNEQFF.